A selection of T cell receptor beta chains follows, all from one sample in a study of T-cell reconstitution after alpha-beta-depleted transplantation in children. Using its own MiXCR run on the PCR reads, TCRdb lists one record per CDR3 protein. The table lists 440,000 or so distinct CDR3 sequences, around two fifths of them singletons. Sample: PBMCs, taken before TCRalphabeta/CD19-depleted stem cell transplant. The receptor source for this set is a girl aged 2-15 years with aplastic anemia, due to receive a stem cell transplant. Each CDR3 is given with its conserved first and last residue. D genes are given only for firm matches. Clone sizes are given selectively: once, few, many, or a class where the clone is expanded.

clone size: few; D gene: NA; CDR3 length: 12; V gene: TRBV12-3/TRBV12-4; J gene: TRBJ1-1; CDR3 DNA: TGTGCCAGCAGTTTTTGGGGGGCTGAAGCTTTCTTT; CDR3 protein: CASSFWGAEAFF
clone size: many; D gene: NA; CDR3 length: 15; V gene: TRBV4-3; J gene: TRBJ2-7; CDR3 DNA: TGCGCCAGCAGCCTCCACTGGAGGGTACCCTACGAGCAGTACTTC; CDR3 protein: CASSLHWRVPYEQYF
clone size: NA; D gene: TRBD2; CDR3 length: 18; V gene: TRBV5-1; J gene: TRBJ2-3; CDR3 DNA: TGCGCCAGCAGCTTCTCCCGCGGACTAGCGGGAGCTCCCCATACGCAGTATTTT; CDR3 protein: CASSFSRGLAGAPHTQYF
clone size: NA; D gene: NA; CDR3 length: 15; V gene: TRBV5-1; J gene: TRBJ2-3; CDR3 DNA: TGCGCCAGCAGCTTGAGGACGGCAAGCACAGATACGCAGTATTTT; CDR3 protein: CASSLRTASTDTQYF
clone size: many; D gene: NA; CDR3 length: 15; V gene: TRBV5-5; J gene: TRBJ2-5; CDR3 DNA: TGTGCCAGCAGCTTGGGGCTAGCAGACCAAGAGACCCAGTACTTC; CDR3 protein: CASSLGLADQETQYF
clone size: NA; D gene: NA; CDR3 length: 14; V gene: TRBV6-5; J gene: TRBJ2-5; CDR3 DNA: TGTGCCAGCAGTTACCGCCCCGTCGGGGAGACCCAGTACTTC; CDR3 protein: CASSYRPVGETQYF
clone size: NA; D gene: TRBD1; CDR3 length: 17; V gene: TRBV20-1; J gene: TRBJ1-5; CDR3 DNA: TGCAGTGCTAGGATGGACAGGGGTGGGGATAGCAATCAGCCCCAGCATTTT; CDR3 protein: CSARMDRGGDSNQPQHF
clone size: NA; D gene: NA; CDR3 length: 14; V gene: TRBV7-2; J gene: TRBJ1-1; CDR3 DNA: TGTGCCAGCAGCCGCAAACAGGGGAACACTGAAGCTTTCTTT; CDR3 protein: CASSRKQGNTEAFF
clone size: many; D gene: NA; CDR3 length: 14; V gene: TRBV15; J gene: TRBJ1-6; CDR3 DNA: TGTGCCACCAGCAGAGATAAGGGAGGGACACCCCTCCACTTT; CDR3 protein: CATSRDKGGTPLHF
clone size: few; D gene: NA; CDR3 length: 13; V gene: TRBV2; J gene: TRBJ2-3; CDR3 DNA: TGTGCCAGCAGTGAAGCGCTTAGGGATACGCAGTATTTT; CDR3 protein: CASSEALRDTQYF
clone size: NA; D gene: NA; CDR3 length: 16; V gene: TRBV28; J gene: TRBJ2-1; CDR3 DNA: TGTGCCAGCAGTGCTCATCTAATCGGACGCTACAATGAGCAGTTCTTC; CDR3 protein: CASSAHLIGRYNEQFF
clone size: NA; D gene: NA; CDR3 length: 12; V gene: TRBV5-6; J gene: TRBJ2-2; CDR3 DNA: TGTGCCAGCAGCGACGACACCGGGGAGCTGTTTTTT; CDR3 protein: CASSDDTGELFF
clone size: NA; D gene: TRBD1; CDR3 length: 19; V gene: TRBV12-3/TRBV12-4; J gene: TRBJ2-6; CDR3 DNA: TGTGCCAGCAGTAGACAGGGGGTGGGCAGACTATCTGGGGCCAACGTCCTGACTTTC; CDR3 protein: CASSRQGVGRLSGANVLTF
clone size: many; D gene: NA; CDR3 length: 13; V gene: TRBV5-1; J gene: TRBJ1-2; CDR3 DNA: TGCGCCAGCAGCTTCCAGTCAAACTATGGCTACACCTTC; CDR3 protein: CASSFQSNYGYTF
clone size: NA; D gene: TRBD2; CDR3 length: 16; V gene: TRBV5-5; J gene: TRBJ2-2; CDR3 DNA: TGTGCCAGCAGTTCCATAGCGGGTGCGAACACCGGGGAGCTGTTTTTT; CDR3 protein: CASSSIAGANTGELFF
clone size: NA; D gene: NA; CDR3 length: 13; V gene: TRBV19; J gene: TRBJ2-2; CDR3 DNA: TGTGCCAGTAGAACCCCCCCAACCGGGGAGCTGTTTTTT; CDR3 protein: CASRTPPTGELFF
clone size: NA; D gene: NA; CDR3 length: 14; V gene: TRBV2; J gene: TRBJ1-4; CDR3 DNA: TGTGCCAGCACCGACACAGGGCCGGATGAAAAACTGTTTTTT; CDR3 protein: CASTDTGPDEKLFF
clone size: NA; D gene: TRBD2; CDR3 length: 13; V gene: TRBV20-1; J gene: TRBJ2-7; CDR3 DNA: TGCAGTGCTAGTAGCGGGGGGGCCTACGAGCAGTACTTC; CDR3 protein: CSASSGGAYEQYF
clone size: NA; D gene: NA; CDR3 length: 15; V gene: TRBV20-1; J gene: TRBJ2-3; CDR3 DNA: TGCAGTGCCCCCAGGGGGGGGCCTAGCACAGATACGCAGTATTTT; CDR3 protein: CSAPRGGPSTDTQYF
clone size: NA; D gene: TRBD1; CDR3 length: 16; V gene: TRBV4-2; J gene: TRBJ2-3; CDR3 DNA: TGTGCCAGCAGCCGAGATGCCGGGACAGGGTTAGATACGCAGTATTTT; CDR3 protein: CASSRDAGTGLDTQYF
clone size: NA; D gene: TRBD1; CDR3 length: 14; V gene: TRBV7-9; J gene: TRBJ2-7; CDR3 DNA: TGTGCCAGCAGCCCTGGGGACAGGGGCTACGAGCAGTACTTC; CDR3 protein: CASSPGDRGYEQYF
clone size: NA; D gene: NA; CDR3 length: 15; V gene: TRBV3-1; J gene: TRBJ2-5; CDR3 DNA: TGTGCCAGCAGCCGATCGGACGGGTTCTGGGGGACCCAGTACTTC; CDR3 protein: CASSRSDGFWGTQYF
clone size: NA; D gene: NA; CDR3 length: 15; V gene: TRBV18; J gene: TRBJ1-1; CDR3 DNA: TGTGCCAGCTCCCCGCTCGGGGGTAGGCACACTGAAGCTTTCTTT; CDR3 protein: CASSPLGGRHTEAFF